In this sample, the clone carrying this T cell receptor beta chain turned up a few times. The antigen is unknown. Expressed TCRB transcripts were sequenced because the isolated RNA had all been reverse transcribed beforehand. Naive, central memory and regulatory T cell samples came to a mean of about 4 million reads. Profiled with immunoSEQ multiplex PCR; TCRdb holds only in-frame clones, not every one. The sample has approximately 60,000 clones; around 53% are singletons. By way of CD45RO/CCR7/CD25/CD127/CD95/CD27, the CD4+ regulatory, stem cell-like memory, central memory and naive cells were sorted. This sample was taken from a study of beta chain features in type 1 diabetes. The overall study: Age and gender were similar between patients and healthy donors, as were cell yields. General study results and limits: A moderate, significant TCRB CDR3 shortening appeared in type 1 diabetes across four CD4+ subsets. Researchers reported that naive, central memory and Treg TCRB repertoires appeared more similar in patients than in healthy donors.

Between the trimmed V and J ends, which lost 3 bases and 10 bases, there was a span of 12 bases. There are 13 residues in the CDR3. Germline values: CDR1 SEHNR, CDR2 FQNEAQ (reference sequence). The chain links TRBV7-9 to TRBJ1-4; D is unclear. The sequence came from a woman in her forties with type 1 diabetes. The sample was Tregs from blood. The CDR3 coding sequence is TGTGCCAGCAGCTTCTCCGCGAGTGGAAAACTGTTTTTT. Translating it yields CASSFSASGKLFF.